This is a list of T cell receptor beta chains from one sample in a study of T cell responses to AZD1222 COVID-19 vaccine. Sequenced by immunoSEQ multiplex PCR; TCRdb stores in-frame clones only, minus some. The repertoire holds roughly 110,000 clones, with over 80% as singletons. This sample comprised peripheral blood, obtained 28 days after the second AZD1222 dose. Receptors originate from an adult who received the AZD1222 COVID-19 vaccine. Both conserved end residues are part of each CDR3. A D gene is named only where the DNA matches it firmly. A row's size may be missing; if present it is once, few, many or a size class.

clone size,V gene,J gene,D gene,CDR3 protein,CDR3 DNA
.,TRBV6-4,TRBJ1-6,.,CASSDQGHPRRTSSYNSPLHF,TGTGCCAGCAGTGACCAAGGACACCCAAGGCGTACGAGCTCCTATAATTCACCCCTCCACTTT
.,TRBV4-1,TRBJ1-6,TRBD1,CASSHPGQTYNSPLHF,TGCGCCAGCAGCCATCCGGGACAGACTTATAATTCACCCCTCCACTTT
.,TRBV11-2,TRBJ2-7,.,CASSELRGKRYEQYF,TGTGCCAGCAGCGAGCTCCGGGGGAAGCGGTACGAGCAGTACTTC
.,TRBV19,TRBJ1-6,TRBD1,CASSKWTGSSYNSPLHF,TGTGCCAGTAGTAAGTGGACAGGGAGCTCCTATAATTCACCCCTCCACTTT
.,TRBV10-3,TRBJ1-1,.,CAIRGLTEAFF,TGTGCCATTCGGGGCCTCACTGAAGCTTTCTTT
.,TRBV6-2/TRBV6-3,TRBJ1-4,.,CASSYSIGANEKLFF,TGTGCCAGCAGTTACTCTATTGGAGCAAATGAAAAACTGTTTTTT
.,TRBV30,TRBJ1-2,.,CACPGASYGYTF,TGTGCCTGCCCTGGGGCAAGCTATGGCTACACCTTC
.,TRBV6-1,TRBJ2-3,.,CASSEISGRTDTQYF,TGTGCCAGCAGTGAAATAAGCGGCCGCACAGATACGCAGTATTTT
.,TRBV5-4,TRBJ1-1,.,CASSLERTEAFF,TGTGCCAGCAGCTTGGAAAGGACTGAAGCTTTCTTT
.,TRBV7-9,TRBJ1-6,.,CASSPGASYNSPLHF,TGTGCCAGCAGTCCTGGTGCGTCCTATAATTCACCCCTCCACTTT
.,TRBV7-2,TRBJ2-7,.,CASSGWQALTYEQYF,TGTGCCAGCAGTGGATGGCAGGCCTTAACCTACGAGCAGTACTTC
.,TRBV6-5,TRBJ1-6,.,CASSTAYSYNSPLHF,TGTGCCAGCAGCACAGCGTACTCCTATAATTCACCCCTCCACTTT
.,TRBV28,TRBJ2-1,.,CASSNDTYNEQFF,TGTGCCAGCAGTAATGATACATACAATGAGCAGTTCTTC
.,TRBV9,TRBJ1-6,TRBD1,CASSARQGENSPLHF,TGTGCCAGCAGCGCGCGACAGGGTGAAAATTCACCCCTCCACTTT
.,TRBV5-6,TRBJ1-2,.,CASREMGAYPLDYGYTF,TGTGCCAGCAGGGAGATGGGGGCCTACCCCCTGGACTATGGCTACACCTTC
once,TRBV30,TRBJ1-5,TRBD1,CAWSGQGTQPQHF,TGTGCCTGGAGCGGACAGGGGACTCAGCCCCAGCATTTT
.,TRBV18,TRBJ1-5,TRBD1,CASSPTGGADQPQHF,TGTGCCAGCTCACCAACAGGGGGCGCAGACCAGCCCCAGCATTTT
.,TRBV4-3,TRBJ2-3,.,CASSPGIRADTQYF,TGCGCCAGCAGCCCGGGCATCAGAGCAGATACGCAGTATTTT
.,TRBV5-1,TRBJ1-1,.,CASSLGGNTEAFF,TGCGCCAGCAGCTTGGGAGGGAACACTGAAGCTTTCTTT